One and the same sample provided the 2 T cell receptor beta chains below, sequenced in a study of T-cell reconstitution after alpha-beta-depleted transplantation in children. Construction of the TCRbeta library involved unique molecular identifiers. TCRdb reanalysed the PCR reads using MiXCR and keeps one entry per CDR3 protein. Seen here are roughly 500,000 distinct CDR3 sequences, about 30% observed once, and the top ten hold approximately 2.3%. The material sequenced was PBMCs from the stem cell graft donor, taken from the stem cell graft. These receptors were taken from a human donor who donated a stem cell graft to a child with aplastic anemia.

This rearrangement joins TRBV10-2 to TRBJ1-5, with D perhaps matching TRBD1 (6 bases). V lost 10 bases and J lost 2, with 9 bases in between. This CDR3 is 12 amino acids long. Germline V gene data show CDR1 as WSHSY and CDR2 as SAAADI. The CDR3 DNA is TGCGCCACACAGGGTGGCAATCAGCCCCAGCATTTT. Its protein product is CATQGGNQPQHF.

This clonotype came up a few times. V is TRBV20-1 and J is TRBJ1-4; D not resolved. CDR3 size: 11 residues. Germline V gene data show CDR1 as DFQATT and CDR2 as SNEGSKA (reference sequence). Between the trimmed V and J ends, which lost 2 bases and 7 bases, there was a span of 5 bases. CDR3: CSARYLEKLFF. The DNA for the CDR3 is TGCAGTGCTAGATACCTTGAAAAACTGTTTTTT.